The rows below give T cell receptor beta chains drawn from one sample of a study of cytomegalovirus exposure and HLA in healthy donors. Assay: immunoSEQ multiplex PCR; the TCRdb copy retains only in-frame clones and omits some. Among 60,000 or so clones listed, roughly 80% were seen once. Sequencing used PBMCs. Every receptor here comes from a woman aged 40 to 49 in good health and CMV-seropositive. The CDR3 runs from the conserved cysteine through the conserved F or W.

CDR3,J,V
CASSFSPTVSYEQYF,TRBJ2-7,TRBV7-2
CASSPDPAGQTEAFF,TRBJ1-1,TRBV18
CASSLSQVEEQYF,TRBJ2-7,TRBV4-3
CASSSAGSNYGYTF,TRBJ1-2,TRBV5-1
CASSISGTGGNIQYF,TRBJ2-4,TRBV19
CASSPRGFSGNTIYF,TRBJ1-3,TRBV19
CASSNSPANSPLHF,TRBJ1-6,TRBV19
CASRHGGTEAFF,TRBJ1-1,TRBV6-5
CASSLSGFTGELFF,TRBJ2-2,TRBV5-1
CASSYPDGGSYEQYF,TRBJ2-7,TRBV7-2
CASSATQGFGETQYF,TRBJ2-5,TRBV9
CASSQEAGGNNEQFF,TRBJ2-1,TRBV4-1
CASSEVTLRGGYNEQFF,TRBJ2-1,TRBV5-4
CASSSVSDTQYF,TRBJ2-3,TRBV5-1
CASTSTGVHGYTF,TRBJ1-2,TRBV5-4
CASSERYEQYF,TRBJ2-7,TRBV2
CASSIGMNTEAFF,TRBJ1-1,TRBV19
CASSQTSGYSYEQYF,TRBJ2-7,TRBV5-6
CASIGRGAFF,TRBJ1-1,TRBV21-1
CASSLVQGKTEAFF,TRBJ1-1,TRBV11-2
CASSPGHYEQYF,TRBJ2-7,TRBV7-9
CASSSERVSTEAFF,TRBJ1-1,TRBV6-5
CASPPPTGEGYTF,TRBJ1-2,TRBV2
CASSDERPSGYTF,TRBJ1-2,TRBV10-2
CASSSWTDTYEQYF,TRBJ2-7,TRBV11-2
CASSFGRATMNTEAFF,TRBJ1-1,TRBV27
CASRRAGTSLETQYF,TRBJ2-5,TRBV6-5
CASSQSPLGEQYF,TRBJ2-7,TRBV6-6
CASSHPGANSGNTIYF,TRBJ1-3,TRBV18
CASSLEGNYGYTF,TRBJ1-2,TRBV5-1
CASSPQAGEQFF,TRBJ2-1,TRBV4-1
CASSRTTGDLVGNQPQHF,TRBJ1-5,TRBV4-1
CASSIDGGQWETQYF,TRBJ2-5,TRBV19
CASSLWQGTYEQYF,TRBJ2-7,TRBV5-1
CASSLDGGGDEQFF,TRBJ2-1,TRBV7-2
CASSQVRQGVEKLFF,TRBJ1-4,TRBV4-3
CASSLLGQSNSPLHF,TRBJ1-6,TRBV5-5
CASSLLTEATNEKLFF,TRBJ1-4,TRBV5-5
CASSLGPGTGFDYEQYF,TRBJ2-7,TRBV7-6
CASSLGLSDVETQYF,TRBJ2-5,TRBV7-9
CASSPDRRSEAFF,TRBJ1-1,TRBV6-6
CASSLLQGPRGYTF,TRBJ1-2,TRBV7-9
CASSLRLSTDTQYF,TRBJ2-3,TRBV19
CASSLDRAANYGYTF,TRBJ1-2,TRBV5-8
CASSRGTNTGELFF,TRBJ2-2,TRBV11-2
CVVGGFGGYTF,TRBJ1-2,TRBV10-3
CASRPTGTRGAQSDEQFF,TRBJ2-1,TRBV2
CASSPGQGVSNQPQHF,TRBJ1-5,TRBV7-8
CASSPPGGAKNIQYF,TRBJ2-4,TRBV6-6
CASSTARLLNTGELFF,TRBJ2-2,TRBV5-7
CASSVRGGANVLTF,TRBJ2-6,TRBV9
CASSPDSGWETQYF,TRBJ2-5,TRBV27
CASSTTNYGYTF,TRBJ1-2,TRBV5-4
CASSMRLDEKLFF,TRBJ1-4,TRBV19
CASSPSGTGARGDTIYF,TRBJ1-3,TRBV19
CAISERPPRLADPYEQYF,TRBJ2-7,TRBV10-3
CASSLSDRAKIEKLFF,TRBJ1-4,TRBV6-6
CASSQGDSLAKNIQYF,TRBJ2-4,TRBV4-1
CASSLVSKSPGGTEQFF,TRBJ2-1,TRBV5-1